This T cell receptor (beta chain) was profiled in a study of tumor-infiltrating lymphocytes in oesophageal squamous cell carcinoma. From germline, CDR1 is SGHRS and CDR2 YFSETQ. This CDR3 is 15 amino acids long. TCRdb analysed the PCR reads with MiXCR anew, one entry per CDR3 protein. The data contain 16,000 or so distinct CDR3 sequences, about 50% of them seen just once; the ten biggest clones take up roughly a fifth. Sequencing was performed on esophageal tumor tissue. The V call is TRBV5-1, the J call TRBJ2-1, with TRBD1 identical over 11 bases. The last part of the DNA fits TRBJ2-7 better; the J call may be wrong. This TCR was recovered from a male donor with esophageal squamous cell carcinoma. This CDR3 is CASSHGQGAAYEQYF. The CDR3 bases are TGCGCCAGCAGCCATGGACAGGGGGCCGCCTACGAGCAGTACTTC.